This T cell receptor (beta chain) is drawn from a study of identical twins. Deletions cut 2 bases from V and 3 bases from J, with 16 bases between. This CDR3 is 16 amino acids long. CDR1 is MNHNY, CDR2 SVGAGI, per germline (reference sequence). TCRdb re-called the 5' RACE reads through MiXCR, storing one row per CDR3 protein. The sample includes some 1,600,000 distinct CDR3 sequences, about 31% of them seen just once. The sequenced sample was cord blood. The chain couples TRBV6-6 to TRBJ2-5; D gene uncertain. This receptor was obtained from a newborn girl in good health. CDR3 sequence: CASSYLPRFSKETQYF. The CDR3 nucleotides are TGTGCCAGCAGTTACCTTCCACGTTTTTCCAAAGAGACCCAGTACTTC.